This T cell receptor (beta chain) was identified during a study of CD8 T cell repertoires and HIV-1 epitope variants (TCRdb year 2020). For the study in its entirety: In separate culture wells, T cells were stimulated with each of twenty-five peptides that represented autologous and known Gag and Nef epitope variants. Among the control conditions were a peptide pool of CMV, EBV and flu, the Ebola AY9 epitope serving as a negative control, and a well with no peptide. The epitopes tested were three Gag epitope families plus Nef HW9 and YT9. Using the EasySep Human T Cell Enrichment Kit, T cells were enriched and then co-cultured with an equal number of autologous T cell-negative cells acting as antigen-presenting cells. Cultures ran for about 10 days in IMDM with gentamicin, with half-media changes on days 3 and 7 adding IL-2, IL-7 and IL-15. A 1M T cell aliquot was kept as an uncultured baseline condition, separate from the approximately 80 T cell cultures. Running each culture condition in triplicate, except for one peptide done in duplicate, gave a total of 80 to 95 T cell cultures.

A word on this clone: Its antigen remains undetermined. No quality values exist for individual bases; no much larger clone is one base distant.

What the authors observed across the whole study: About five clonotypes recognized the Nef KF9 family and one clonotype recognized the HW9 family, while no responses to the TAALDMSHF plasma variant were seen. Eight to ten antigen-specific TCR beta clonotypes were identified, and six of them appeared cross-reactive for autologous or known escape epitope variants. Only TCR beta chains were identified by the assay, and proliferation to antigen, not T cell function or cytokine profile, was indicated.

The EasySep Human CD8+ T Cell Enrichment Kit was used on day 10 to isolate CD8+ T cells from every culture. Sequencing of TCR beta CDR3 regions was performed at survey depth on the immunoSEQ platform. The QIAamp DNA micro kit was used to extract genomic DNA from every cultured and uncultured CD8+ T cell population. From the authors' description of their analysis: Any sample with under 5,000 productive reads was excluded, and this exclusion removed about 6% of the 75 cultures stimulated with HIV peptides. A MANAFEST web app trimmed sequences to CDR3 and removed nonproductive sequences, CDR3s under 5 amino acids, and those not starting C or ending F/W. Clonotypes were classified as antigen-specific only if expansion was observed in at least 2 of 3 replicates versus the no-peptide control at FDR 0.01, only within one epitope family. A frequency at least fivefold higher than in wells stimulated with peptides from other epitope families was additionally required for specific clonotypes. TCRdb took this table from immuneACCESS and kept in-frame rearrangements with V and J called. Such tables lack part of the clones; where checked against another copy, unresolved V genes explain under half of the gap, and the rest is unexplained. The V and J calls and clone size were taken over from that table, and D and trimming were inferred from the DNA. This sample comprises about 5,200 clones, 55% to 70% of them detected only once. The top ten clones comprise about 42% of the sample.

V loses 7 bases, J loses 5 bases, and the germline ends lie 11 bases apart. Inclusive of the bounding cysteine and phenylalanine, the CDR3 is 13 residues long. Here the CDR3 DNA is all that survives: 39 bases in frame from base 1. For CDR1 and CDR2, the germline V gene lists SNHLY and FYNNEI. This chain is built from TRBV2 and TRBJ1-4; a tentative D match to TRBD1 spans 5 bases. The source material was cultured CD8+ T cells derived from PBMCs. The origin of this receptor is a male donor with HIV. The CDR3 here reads CASNQGRNEKLFF. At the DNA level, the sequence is TGTGCCAGCAACCAGGGAAGAAATGAAAAACTGTTTTTT.